This entry describes one T cell receptor (beta chain). This record comes from a study of blood T cell repertoires in COVID-19. Whole-study context: Specimens from acute and convalescent COVID-19 originated in the United States, Italy and Spain.

The protocol was immunoSEQ multiplex PCR, while the TCRdb copy is restricted to in-frame clones and leaves out a portion. The sample has around 170,000 clones; about 80% are singletons. This receptor was taken from a man in his sixties who had been exposed to COVID-19. The sequenced sample consisted of PBMCs or T cells enriched from blood (not recorded which).

CDR3 DNA sequence: TGTGCCAGCAGTGAAGGCGGTCCGGGAACAACCGGGGAGCTGTTTTTT. This encodes CASSEGGPGTTGELFF. V is TRBV6-1 and J is TRBJ2-2; D possibly corresponds to TRBD2 (5 bases). The CDR3 totals 16 residues. V was pared by 1 base and J by 5 bases, with 14 bases between. CDR1 is MNHNS and CDR2 is SASEGT in the germline V gene.